This T cell receptor beta chain stems from a study of beta chain features in type 1 diabetes. This clone occurred a few times. Expressed TCRB transcripts were sequenced, since all the RNA that had been isolated was reverse transcribed. Clones were read by immunoSEQ multiplex PCR, and TCRdb kept only the in-frame ones, dropping some. The data show fewer than 900,000 clones, 17% seen once. The TCR originated in a woman aged 18-29 years in good health. Sequencing input: naive CD4+ T cells from blood.

CDR3 region: CASSGRSSTDTQYF. The CDR3 DNA reads as TGTGCCAGCAGTGGGCGGTCGAGCACAGATACGCAGTATTTT. V gene TRBV25-1 combines with J gene TRBJ2-3; no firm D call. The V and J ends lost 4 bases and 0 bases respectively, with 8 bases between them. The length of the CDR3 is 14 residues. The germline V gene has CDR1 MGHDK and CDR2 SYGVNS.